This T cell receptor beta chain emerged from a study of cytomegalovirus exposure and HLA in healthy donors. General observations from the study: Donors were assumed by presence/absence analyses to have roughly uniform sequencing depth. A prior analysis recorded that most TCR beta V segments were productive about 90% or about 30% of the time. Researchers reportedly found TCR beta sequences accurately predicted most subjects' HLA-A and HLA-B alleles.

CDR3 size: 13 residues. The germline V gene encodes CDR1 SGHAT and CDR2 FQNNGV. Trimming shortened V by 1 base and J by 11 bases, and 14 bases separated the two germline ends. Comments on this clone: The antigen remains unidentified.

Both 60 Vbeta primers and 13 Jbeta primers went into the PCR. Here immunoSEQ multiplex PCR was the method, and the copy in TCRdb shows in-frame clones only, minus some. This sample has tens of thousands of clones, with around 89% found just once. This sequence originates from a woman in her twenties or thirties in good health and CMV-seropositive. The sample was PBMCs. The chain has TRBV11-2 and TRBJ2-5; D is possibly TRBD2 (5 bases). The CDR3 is CASSLGGFKEQYF. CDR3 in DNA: TGTGCCAGCAGCTTAGGAGGGTTTAAGGAGCAGTACTTC.